This is a list of T cell receptor beta chains from one sample in a study of shared clonotypes between healthy human individuals. TCRdb's copy holds only in-frame clones and misses some; the assay was immunoSEQ multiplex PCR. This table holds 2,500,000 or so clones, about nine tenths found once. The sequenced sample consisted of naive CD4+ T cells from PBMCs. These receptors all come from a man younger than 30 in good health. Some clones in this sample may be carry-over from other donors' samples. Each CDR3 is given without its conserved first and last residue. The order of the fields is V gene, D gene, CDR3 protein. A D gene is named only where the DNA matches it firmly.

V gene: TRBV5-1
D gene: NA
CDR3 protein: ASRTGTDSYEQY

V gene: TRBV20-1
D gene: NA
CDR3 protein: SASRYPGYT

V gene: TRBV5-1
D gene: TRBD1
CDR3 protein: ASSPTGGVPTDTQY

V gene: TRBV5-6
D gene: NA
CDR3 protein: ASSQGAYTQY

V gene: TRBV5-4
D gene: NA
CDR3 protein: ASSLEGVGDTQY

V gene: TRBV5-1
D gene: NA
CDR3 protein: ASSWQGTTNEKLF

V gene: TRBV6-5
D gene: NA
CDR3 protein: ATRRIQVNTEAF

V gene: TRBV7-3
D gene: NA
CDR3 protein: ASSLLTVRGLQGTGELF

V gene: TRBV6-1
D gene: NA
CDR3 protein: ASTGGVSNQPQH

V gene: TRBV6-1
D gene: NA
CDR3 protein: ASSERVGGANVLT

V gene: TRBV2
D gene: NA
CDR3 protein: ASRRDLEREQY

V gene: TRBV9
D gene: TRBD2
CDR3 protein: ASSEGGTSGRNEQF